The T cell receptor beta chain described here comes from a study of T cell changes during pregnancy in multiple sclerosis. Only in-frame clones appear in the TCRdb table, and some are missing; sequencing was by immunoSEQ multiplex PCR. The data hold tens of thousands of clones, with about 92% observed a single time. The sample holds one count of this clone. J lost 4 bases, V lost 3 bases, and 8 bases had no gene match. Germline assignment: CDR1 SGDLS and CDR2 YYNGEE. CDR3 size: 16 residues. This TCR derives from a female donor with multiple sclerosis, enrolled in a pregnancy study. The sample in question was CD4+ T cells from peripheral blood mononuclear cells, obtained in the third trimester of pregnancy. The V call is TRBV9, the J call TRBJ2-2; 8 bases are shared with TRBD1. The CDR3 reads CASSAVTGVFTGELFF. In DNA form, the CDR3 reads TGTGCCAGCAGCGCAGTGACAGGGGTGTTCACCGGGGAGCTGTTTTTT.